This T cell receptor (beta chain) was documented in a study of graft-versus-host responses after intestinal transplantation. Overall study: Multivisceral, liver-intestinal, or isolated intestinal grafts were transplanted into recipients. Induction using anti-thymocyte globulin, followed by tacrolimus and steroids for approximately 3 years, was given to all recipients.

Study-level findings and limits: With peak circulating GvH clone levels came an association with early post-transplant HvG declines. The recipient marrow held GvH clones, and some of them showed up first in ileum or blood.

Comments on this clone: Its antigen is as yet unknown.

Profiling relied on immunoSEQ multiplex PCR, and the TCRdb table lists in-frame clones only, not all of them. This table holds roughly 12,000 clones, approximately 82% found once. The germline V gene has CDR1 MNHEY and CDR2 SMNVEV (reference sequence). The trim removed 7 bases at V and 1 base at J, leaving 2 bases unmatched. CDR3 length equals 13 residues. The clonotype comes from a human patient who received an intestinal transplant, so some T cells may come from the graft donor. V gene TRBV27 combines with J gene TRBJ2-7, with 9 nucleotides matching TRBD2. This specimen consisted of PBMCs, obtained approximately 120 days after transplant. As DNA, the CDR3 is TGTGCCAGCACGCTAGCGGGGTCCTACGAGCAGTACTTC. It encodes CASTLAGSYEQYF.